This is a list of T cell receptor beta chains from one sample in a study of cytomegalovirus exposure and HLA in healthy donors. The method was immunoSEQ multiplex PCR; TCRdb's version includes in-frame clones alone and lacks a portion of them. The sample includes more than 150,000 clones, roughly 78% of them seen just once. Specimen: PBMCs. Source of these receptors: a woman under 40 in good health and CMV-seronegative. CDR3s include the opening cysteine and the closing phenylalanine or tryptophan. The D gene is left open where the match is weak. For some rows the clone size is stated as once, few or many, or as a class when expanded; others skip it.

v_gene,j_gene,len,d_gene,abundance,CDR3nt,CDR3aa
TRBV30,TRBJ1-6,11,-,few,TGTGCCTGGGGGGGGGTCCCCACCCTCCACTTT,CAWGGVPTLHF
TRBV9,TRBJ2-7,14,-,-,TGTGCCAGCAGCGCCAGTACGTGGCAGGGCGAGCAGTACTTC,CASSASTWQGEQYF
TRBV6-1,TRBJ1-3,15,-,-,TGTGCCAGCACCTTGGAGGGGCGCGTTGGAAACACCATATATTTT,CASTLEGRVGNTIYF
TRBV27,TRBJ2-7,18,TRBD2,-,TGTGCCAGCAGTCCCCGTCCCGGGACTAGCGGGGGGAGGTACGAGCAGTACTTC,CASSPRPGTSGGRYEQYF
TRBV2,TRBJ2-1,14,-,-,TGTGCCAGCAGCGTAACACAGGGAAGGAATGAGCAGTTCTTC,CASSVTQGRNEQFF
TRBV10-3,TRBJ1-4,13,-,once,TGTGCCATCAGTGTAGGGGTGAATGAAAAACTGTTTTTT,CAISVGVNEKLFF
TRBV9,TRBJ2-3,15,TRBD2,-,TGTGCCAGCAGCGGGACTAGCAGGGGCACAGATACGCAGTATTTT,CASSGTSRGTDTQYF
TRBV11-2,TRBJ1-2,14,-,few,TGTGCCAGCAGCCCCCAGGCAGGGGTAGAGGGCTACACCTTC,CASSPQAGVEGYTF
TRBV19,TRBJ1-1,15,-,few,TGTGCCAGTGCTGGGAGGGCGGGAATGAACACTGAAGCTTTCTTT,CASAGRAGMNTEAFF
TRBV30,TRBJ1-5,14,-,-,TGTGCCTGGAGGGACGGGGTTAGCAATCAGCCCCAGCATTTT,CAWRDGVSNQPQHF
TRBV5-4,TRBJ2-3,16,TRBD2,-,TGTGCCAGCCGTAGCGGGGGGGTAACTAGCACAGATACGCAGTATTTT,CASRSGGVTSTDTQYF
TRBV19,TRBJ2-7,14,-,-,TGTGCCAGTAGTATATCAGCAGGCTCCTACGAGCAGTACTTC,CASSISAGSYEQYF
TRBV15,TRBJ2-7,16,TRBD1,-,TGTGCCACCAGCAGAAGACCGGGACAGGGAACCCACGAGCAGTACTTC,CATSRRPGQGTHEQYF
TRBV6-6,TRBJ1-4,13,-,-,TGTGCCACGGGGGGGACAACTAATGAAAAACTGTTTTTT,CATGGTTNEKLFF
TRBV7-9,TRBJ2-1,15,-,once,TGTGCCAGCAGCTTATTGCGGGATCATGTGGGTGAGCAGTTCTTC,CASSLLRDHVGEQFF
TRBV5-4,TRBJ1-2,13,-,-,-,CASSSSGSYGYTF
TRBV19,TRBJ1-1,16,-,-,TGTGCCAGTAAGATTATAACAGGTCTGAAAAACACTGAAGCTTTCTTT,CASKIITGLKNTEAFF
TRBV5-1,TRBJ1-4,15,TRBD1,-,TGCGCCAGCAGCTTGGGGACAGGGGGAGGTGAAAAACTGTTTTTT,CASSLGTGGGEKLFF
TRBV18,TRBJ1-1,15,TRBD1,-,TGTGCCAGCTCACCGGCGGACAGGGCGGACACTGAAGCTTTCTTT,CASSPADRADTEAFF
TRBV2,TRBJ2-1,15,-,-,TGTGCCAGCAGTGAAGCGGGGGGGCATAGCAATGAGCAGTTCTTC,CASSEAGGHSNEQFF
TRBV7-2,TRBJ1-2,17,-,-,TGTGCCAGCAGCTTCTTACGCAGGGGAGGGGGTTCGGGCGGCTACACCTTC,CASSFLRRGGGSGGYTF
TRBV7-9,TRBJ2-7,15,TRBD1,-,TGTGCCAGCAGCCTCGGGACAGGGGGCGCGTGGGAGCAGTACTTC,CASSLGTGGAWEQYF
TRBV21-1,TRBJ1-1,14,-,-,TGTGCCAGCAGCAGCAGAGGGAGGTTAACTGAAGCTTTCTTT,CASSSRGRLTEAFF
TRBV29-1,TRBJ2-7,15,TRBD1,-,TGCAGCGTTGAAGATTGGACAGGGGGCCAGAACGAGCAGTACTTC,CSVEDWTGGQNEQYF
TRBV10-2,TRBJ2-4,15,-,-,TGCGCCAGCAGTTCACTAGCCGGAGCCAAAAACATTCAGTACTTC,CASSSLAGAKNIQYF
TRBV11-2,TRBJ2-7,15,-,-,TGTGCCAGCAGGCCCTCGGCTCCTAGTACTTTCGAGCAGTACTTC,CASRPSAPSTFEQYF
TRBV18,TRBJ1-5,16,TRBD1,-,TGTGCCAGCTCACCAGGACAGGGGACGAGCAATCAGCCCCAGCATTTT,CASSPGQGTSNQPQHF
TRBV6-6,TRBJ1-6,14,-,-,TGTGCCAGCAGTTACAGGGGTGATAATTCACCCCTCCACTTT,CASSYRGDNSPLHF
TRBV29-1,TRBJ2-1,14,TRBD2,-,TGCAGCGTTCCCGGGACTAACGAAGTGTATGAGCAGTTCTTC,CSVPGTNEVYEQFF
TRBV30,TRBJ2-3,14,-,once,TGTGCCTTGGACACCCTATTGAGGACAGATACGCAGTATTTT,CALDTLLRTDTQYF
TRBV5-1,TRBJ2-3,19,TRBD2,-,TGCGCCAGCAGGCCATCCCCACACCGGGTTATAAGCGGGGGCACCTCGCAGTATTTT,CASRPSPHRVISGGTSQYF
TRBV9,TRBJ1-1,15,-,-,TGTGCCAGCAGCGCCAGGGTAGGGGTGGGCACTGAAGCTTTCTTT,CASSARVGVGTEAFF
TRBV5-1,TRBJ2-1,16,-,once,TGCGCCAGCAGCCCAGAAGCGGATAGCTCCTACAATGAGCAGTTCTTC,CASSPEADSSYNEQFF
TRBV29-1,TRBJ2-7,16,TRBD2,-,TGCAGCGTTGAGTCTGGGGGGACTAGCGATAGTTACGAGCAGTACTTC,CSVESGGTSDSYEQYF
TRBV7-2,TRBJ1-1,13,-,few,TGTGCCAGCAACCAAGGACGGGAAACTGAAGCTTTCTTT,CASNQGRETEAFF
TRBV6-1,TRBJ2-3,14,-,-,TGTGCCAGCAGTGAATACAGGGATGGAGATACGCAGTATTTT,CASSEYRDGDTQYF
TRBV5-6,TRBJ2-7,14,TRBD2,-,TGTGCCAGCAGCTTGGGCGGGGGGGCCGACGAGCAGTACTTC,CASSLGGGADEQYF
TRBV19,TRBJ2-5,14,TRBD1,-,TGTGCCAGTACTGTCGGGACAGGGTACGAGACCCAGTACTTC,CASTVGTGYETQYF
TRBV6-4,TRBJ2-1,16,TRBD2,-,TGTGCCAGCAGTAAAACGGGGGGGGTAGCCTACAATGAGCAGTTCTTC,CASSKTGGVAYNEQFF
TRBV2,TRBJ2-1,15,TRBD2,-,TGTGCCAGCAGTGGACTAGCGGGGCCTTACAATGAGCAGTTCTTC,CASSGLAGPYNEQFF
TRBV4-1,TRBJ2-7,16,TRBD2,few,TGCGCCAGCAGCCAAGTCCCTAGCGGGGGATACTACGAGCAGTACTTC,CASSQVPSGGYYEQYF
TRBV5-1,TRBJ1-2,15,TRBD1,-,TGCGCCAGCAGCTTAGGCTGGGACAGGGACAGTGGCTACACCTTC,CASSLGWDRDSGYTF
TRBV9,TRBJ1-2,15,-,-,TGTGCCAGCAGCGTAGATCTACAGCTTAACTATGGCTACACCTTC,CASSVDLQLNYGYTF
TRBV20-1,TRBJ2-7,11,-,-,TGCAGTGCTAGACTATACTACGAGCAGTACTTC,CSARLYYEQYF
TRBV5-1,TRBJ2-5,16,TRBD1,once,TGCGCCAGCAGCCCTCACGGGACAGGGAGGGAAGAGACCCAGTACTTC,CASSPHGTGREETQYF
TRBV15,TRBJ2-5,17,-,-,TGTGCCACCAGCAGAGATGTTTCGGGGGGCGGACGGGAGACCCAGTACTTC,CATSRDVSGGGRETQYF
TRBV18,TRBJ2-7,14,TRBD2,-,TGTGCCAGCTCACCCCAGGGACTAGCCTACGAGCAGTACTTC,CASSPQGLAYEQYF
TRBV6-6,TRBJ1-3,12,-,-,TGTGCCAGCAGCCGGGAAGGAAACACCATATATTTT,CASSREGNTIYF
TRBV9,TRBJ2-5,14,-,-,TGTGCCAGCAGCGTAGAGCTAGTCGGAGAGACCCAGTACTTC,CASSVELVGETQYF
TRBV4-3,TRBJ1-4,19,-,-,TGCGCCAGCAGCCGACAAGTGAGTTCGGGGGTTGGAGGAAATGAAAAACTGTTTTTT,CASSRQVSSGVGGNEKLFF
TRBV30,TRBJ2-7,14,TRBD2,-,TGTGCCTGGAGCAGCGGGGGGAGCTCCTACGAGCAGTACTTC,CAWSSGGSSYEQYF
TRBV7-2,TRBJ2-7,17,TRBD2,few,TGTGCCAGCAGCTTAGTGAGTAGCGGGGGACGACTAGGCGAGCAGTACTTC,CASSLVSSGGRLGEQYF
TRBV7-9,TRBJ1-4,15,-,-,TGTGCCAGCAGTCCCACAGGGAACCTGAATGAAAAACTGTTTTTT,CASSPTGNLNEKLFF
TRBV27,TRBJ2-3,16,-,-,TGTGCCAGCAGTAAGGGCGGGGGCCCGATCACAGATACGCAGTATTTT,CASSKGGGPITDTQYF
TRBV5-1,TRBJ2-5,17,-,-,TGCGCCAGCAGCTTTGAAGCGGTCATTCTCCGGCAAGAGACCCAGTACTTC,CASSFEAVILRQETQYF
TRBV10-1,TRBJ1-5,17,TRBD1,-,TGCGCCAGCAGTGAACCCCTACCAGACAGGGACCAACAGCCCCAGCATTTT,CASSEPLPDRDQQPQHF